The clone carrying this T cell receptor beta chain has just a few counts. No antigen is known for it. Caucasian individuals from Russia who were healthy and aged about 6 to 100 acted as donors. The draw of peripheral blood yielded approximately 10 milliliters from each donor. This sample was included in a study of blood T cells in healthy people across ages. Study-wide results and limits: Significant beta diversity loss was already apparent by age approximately 42, declining roughly linearly. Estimates drawn from one million T cells were deemed to understate diversity.

The use of a sample-barcoded 5' primer and a J-beta primer mix characterized a second PCR of about 7 to 12 cycles. MiXCR, applied by TCRdb to the 5' RACE reads, yields one record per CDR3 protein. This sample has hundreds of thousands of distinct CDR3 sequences, with under 55% found just once. Sequencing was carried out using blood. The receptor was isolated from a man in his fifties or sixties in good health.

CDR3 bases: TGCAGTGCTAACCCCGGCTCCTACGAGCAGTACTTC. Translated: CSANPGSYEQYF. The J gene is TRBJ2-7, the V gene TRBV20-1; D is unclear. V was pared by 4 bases and J by 0 bases, with 7 bases between. The CDR3 totals 12 residues. Per the germline V gene, CDR1 is DFQATT and CDR2 is SNEGSKA (reference sequence).